This TCR beta chain was profiled in a study of blood T cell repertoires in COVID-19. Study-wide context: The study drew acute and convalescent COVID-19 samples from the United States, Italy and Spain.

This clone appeared once. Sequencing was performed with immunoSEQ multiplex PCR; in TCRdb, only in-frame clones are kept and a portion is missing. Of about 210,000 clones in the sample, roughly 90% are singletons; the top ten hold approximately 1.5%. Germline V CDR1 and CDR2: SGDLS, YYNGEE. Trimming took off 4 bases at V and 0 bases at J, with 18 bases between the two ends. The CDR3 has 17 residues. The clonotype originates from a man younger than 30 with active or convalescent COVID-19. What was sequenced was peripheral blood. The chain is built from TRBV9 and TRBJ2-3; a possible D gene is TRBD1 (6 bases). DNA for the CDR3: TGTGCCAGCAGCACCCCCCCAGGGGCCCGAAGCACAGATACGCAGTATTTT. Translation gives CASSTPPGARSTDTQYF.